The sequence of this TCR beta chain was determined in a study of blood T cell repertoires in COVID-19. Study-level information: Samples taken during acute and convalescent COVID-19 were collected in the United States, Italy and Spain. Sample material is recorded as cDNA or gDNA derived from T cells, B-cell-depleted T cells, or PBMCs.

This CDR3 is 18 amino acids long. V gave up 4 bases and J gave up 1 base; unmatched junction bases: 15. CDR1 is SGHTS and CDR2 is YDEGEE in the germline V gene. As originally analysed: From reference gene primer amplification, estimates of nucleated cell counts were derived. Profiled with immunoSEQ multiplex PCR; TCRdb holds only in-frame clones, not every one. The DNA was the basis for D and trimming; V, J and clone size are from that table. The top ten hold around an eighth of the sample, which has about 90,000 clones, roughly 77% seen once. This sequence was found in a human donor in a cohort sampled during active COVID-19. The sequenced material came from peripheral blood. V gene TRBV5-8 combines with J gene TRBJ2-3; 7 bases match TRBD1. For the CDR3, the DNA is TGTGCCAGCAGCACAGGACAGGACGCTATCCGTCGCACAGATACGCAGTATTTT. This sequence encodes CASSTGQDAIRRTDTQYF.